What follows are 15 T cell receptor beta chains derived from one specimen sequenced in a study of blood T cell repertoires in COVID-19. TCRdb's table, derived via immunoSEQ multiplex PCR, lists solely in-frame clones and lacks some. The top ten clones hold 4.5% to 6% of a sample with 140,000 to 150,000 clones, 75% to 85% of them seen once. Sequencing used peripheral blood. Every receptor here comes from a woman aged 45 to 65 with acute or convalescent COVID-19.

V gene TRBV6-2 or TRBV6-3 combines with J gene TRBJ1-1; 10 nucleotides agree with TRBD1. The CDR3 extends over 17 amino acids. Germline V gene sequence: CDR1 MNHEY, CDR2 SVGEGT. V dropped 4 bases and J dropped 5; count of bases not matched to a gene: 13. The DNA for the CDR3 is TGTGCCAGCAGTTCCCCTGACAGGGGGCGAGGAAGGACTGAAGCTTTCTTT. Protein product: CASSSPDRGRGRTEAFF.

The chain links TRBV29-1 to TRBJ1-3; tentatively, D is TRBD1 (5 bases). Germline CDR1 reads SQVTM; CDR2 reads ANQGSEA. Trimming took off 4 bases at V and 4 bases at J, with 14 bases between the two ends. The CDR3 totals 14 residues. Here the CDR3 reads CSVVREAAGNTIYF. Written as DNA, the CDR3 is TGCAGCGTTGTCAGGGAGGCGGCAGGAAACACCATATATTTT.

In its sample, this clone was seen a few times. The chain joins TRBV11-1 to TRBJ2-4; TRBD2 matches at 11 bases. The CDR3 length is 14 residues. Germline V gene lookup returns CDR1 SGHAT and CDR2 FQDESV (reference sequence). V gave up 5 bases and J gave up 6 bases; unmatched junction bases: 3. The CDR3 sequence: CASSKGLAANIQYF. The CDR3 DNA follows: TGTGCCAGCAGCAAGGGACTAGCGGCAAACATTCAGTACTTC.

The chain combines TRBV6-2 or TRBV6-3 with TRBJ2-3; 7 nucleotides align to TRBD1. CDR1 is MNHEY, CDR2 SVGEGT, per germline. Trimming took 0 bases from V and 2 from J; bases not matched to a gene: 17. The CDR3 extends over 20 amino acids. CDR3 DNA: TGTGCCAGCAGTTACTCATCTAGGGGGCCGTACCTCTCTGACACAGATACGCAGTATTTT. Residues: CASSYSSRGPYLSDTDTQYF.

The gene calls are TRBV13 and TRBJ1-1, with 7 bases matching TRBD1. J lost 3 bases, V lost 5 bases, and 3 bases had no gene match. The germline CDR1 and CDR2 sequences are PRHDT and FYEKMQ (reference sequence). CDR3 length equals 13 residues. CDR3 sequence (DNA): TGTGCCAGCAGCCGACAGGGAGACACTGAAGCTTTCTTT. It encodes CASSRQGDTEAFF.

Here the CDR3 DNA reads TGTGCCAGCAGTCCACAGGGATGGACTGAAGCTTTCTTT. This sequence encodes CASSPQGWTEAFF. The genes are TRBV27 and TRBJ1-1, with D possibly being TRBD1 (6 bases). This CDR3 has 13 amino acids. From germline, CDR1 is MNHEY and CDR2 SMNVEV (reference sequence). Trimming stripped 5 bases from V and 5 bases from J, with 12 bases between.

The chain recombines TRBV30 with TRBJ1-1, with TRBD1 as a possible D gene (5 bases). CDR1 GTSNPN and CDR2 SVGIG come from the germline V gene (reference sequence). This CDR3 region has 12 residues. Trimming removed 2 bases from V and 11 bases from J, with 15 bases in between. The CDR3 is CAWSRDTGLAFF. CDR3 bases: TGTGCCTGGAGTAGGGATACAGGTTTGGCTTTCTTT. Complete variable domain (other parts from reference TRBV30 and TRBJ1-1): SQTIHQWPATLVQPVGSPLSLECTVEGTSNPNLYWYRQAAGRGLQLLFYSVGIGQISSEVPQNLSASRPQDRQFILSSKKLLLSDSGFYLCAWSRDTGLAFFGQGTRLTVV.

The gene calls are TRBV18 and TRBJ1-3, with 7 bases identical to TRBD1. J lost 2 bases, V lost 4 bases, and 17 bases had no gene match. The CDR3 runs 19 residues. Germline CDR1 and CDR2: KGHSH and LQKENI. The CDR3: CASSHTGTAFLTTGNTIYF. DNA for the CDR3: TGTGCCAGCTCACACACCGGGACAGCGTTTCTGACCACTGGAAACACCATATATTTT.

This clone was found a few times. The genes are TRBV6-5 and TRBJ1-3; no firm D call. This CDR3 spans 14 amino acids. Germline V gene data show CDR1 as MNHEY and CDR2 as SVGAGI. V lost 2 bases and J 0 bases, leaving 5 bases between the germline ends. The CDR3 DNA reads as TGTGCCAGCAGTTACCGCGCCTCTGGAAACACCATATATTTT. Residues: CASSYRASGNTIYF.

This sequence joins TRBV6-5 and TRBJ2-7; a weak D match, TRBD2 (5 bases). V was trimmed by 7 bases and J by 2 bases, leaving 18 bases between them. The CDR3 contains 15 residues. In germline, CDR1 is MNHEY, CDR2 SVGAGI. In DNA, the CDR3 is TGTGCCAGCAACAACGTCCGGACCGGGGCCTACGAGCAGTACTTC. Protein sequence: CASNNVRTGAYEQYF.

The chain recombines TRBV7-9 with TRBJ2-2; D gene uncertain. Germline V CDR1 and CDR2: SEHNR, FQNEAQ (reference sequence). V was shortened by 7 bases and J by 1 base, with 16 bases between the two germline ends. The CDR3 contains 16 residues. The CDR3 bases are TGTGCCAGCACCACCTCCCCCAACAAGAACACCGGGGAGCTGTTTTTT. Its translation is CASTTSPNKNTGELFF.

This clone was counted only a few times. The chain combines TRBV3-1 (or the pseudogene TRBV3-2) with TRBJ1-6; weak D call: TRBD1 (5 bases). This CDR3 has 15 amino acids. From germline, CDR1 is LGHDT and CDR2 YNNKEL (reference sequence). Trimming pared 1 base from V and 8 bases from J, leaving 12 bases between. The CDR3 spells CASSQGGGKDSPLHF. CDR3 DNA sequence: TGTGCCAGCAGCCAAGGGGGGGGAAAGGATTCACCCCTCCACTTT.

This chain joins TRBV21-1 and TRBJ1-1. TRBV21-1 is given as a pseudogene. The CDR3 is made up of 12 amino acids. CDR3 protein: CASYPTGCEAFF. CDR3 in DNA: TGTGCCAGCTACCCGACCGGGTGTGAAGCTTTCTTT.

V and J are TRBV6-4 and TRBJ2-1; TRBD1 aligns across 8 bases. The CDR3 extends over 15 amino acids. J was trimmed by 14 bases and V by 4 bases; bases with no gene match: 16. CDR1 is MRHNA, CDR2 SNTAGT, per germline. In DNA form, the CDR3 reads TGTGCCAGCAGTGGTACCTCGTCAGGGGGCAGGGAAAAGTTCTTC. This translates into CASSGTSSGGREKFF.

This clone was seen many times. This sequence joins TRBV6-5 and TRBJ1-1; 8 positions match TRBD1. Per the germline V gene, CDR1 is MNHEY and CDR2 is SVGAGI. With 6 bases clipped from V and 4 bases from J, the junction kept 10 bases outside the gene matches. The CDR3 length is 15 residues. The CDR3 DNA is TGTGCCAGCAGCCCAGGGCAGGGGGCTCTCACTGAAGCTTTCTTT. This encodes CASSPGQGALTEAFF.